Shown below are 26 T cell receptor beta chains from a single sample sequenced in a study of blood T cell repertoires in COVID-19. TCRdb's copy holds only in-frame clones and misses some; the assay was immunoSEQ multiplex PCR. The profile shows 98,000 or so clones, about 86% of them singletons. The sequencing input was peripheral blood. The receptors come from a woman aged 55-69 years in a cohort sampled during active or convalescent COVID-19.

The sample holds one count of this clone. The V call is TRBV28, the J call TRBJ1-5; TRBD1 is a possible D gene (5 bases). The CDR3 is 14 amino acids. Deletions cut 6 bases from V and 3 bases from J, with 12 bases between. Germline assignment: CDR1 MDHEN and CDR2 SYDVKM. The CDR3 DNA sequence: TGTGCCAGCAGGCTTCAGGGTTTCAATCAGCCCCAGCATTTT. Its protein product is CASRLQGFNQPQHF. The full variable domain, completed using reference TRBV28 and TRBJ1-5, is DVKVTQSSRYLVKRTGEKVFLECVQDMDHENMFWYRQDPGLGLRLIYFSYDVKMKEKGDIPEGYSVSREKKERFSLILESASTNQTSMYLCASRLQGFNQPQHFGDGTRLSIL.

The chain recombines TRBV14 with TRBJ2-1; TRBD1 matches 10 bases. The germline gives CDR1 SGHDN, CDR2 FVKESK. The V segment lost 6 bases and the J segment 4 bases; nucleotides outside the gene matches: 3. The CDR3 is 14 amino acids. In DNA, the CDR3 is TGTGCCAGCAGTCGACAGGGGGCTTACAATGAGCAGTTCTTC. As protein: CASSRQGAYNEQFF.

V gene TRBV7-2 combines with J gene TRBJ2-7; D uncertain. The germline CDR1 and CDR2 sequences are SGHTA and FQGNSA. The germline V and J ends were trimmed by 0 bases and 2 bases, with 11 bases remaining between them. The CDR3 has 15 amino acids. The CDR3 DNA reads TGTGCCAGCAGCTTAGCGTCGGGTTGGGCCTACGAGCAGTACTTC. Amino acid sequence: CASSLASGWAYEQYF.

The CDR3 protein is CASSSGGDGYTF. CDR3 nucleotide sequence: TGTGCCAGTAGCTCAGGGGGCGATGGCTACACCTTC. The V gene is TRBV19, the J gene TRBJ1-2, with 8 bases lining up with TRBD1. The CDR3 spans 12 residues. Germline CDR1 is LNHDA and CDR2 is SQIVND (reference sequence). The J segment lost 6 bases and the V segment lost 6 bases, leaving 3 bases of the junction unmatched.

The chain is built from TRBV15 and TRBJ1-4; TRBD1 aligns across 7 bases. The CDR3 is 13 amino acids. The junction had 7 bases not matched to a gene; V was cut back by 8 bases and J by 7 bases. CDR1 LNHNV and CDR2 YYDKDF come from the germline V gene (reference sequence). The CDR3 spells CATSDRVGEKLFF. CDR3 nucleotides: TGTGCCACCTCCGACAGGGTGGGTGAAAAACTGTTTTTT.

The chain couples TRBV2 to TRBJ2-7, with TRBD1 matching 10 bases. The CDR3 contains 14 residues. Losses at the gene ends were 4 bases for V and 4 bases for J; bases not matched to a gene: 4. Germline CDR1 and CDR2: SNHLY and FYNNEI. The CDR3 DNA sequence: TGTGCCAGCAGTGGACAGGGGGCGACTTACGAGCAGTACTTC. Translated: CASSGQGATYEQYF.

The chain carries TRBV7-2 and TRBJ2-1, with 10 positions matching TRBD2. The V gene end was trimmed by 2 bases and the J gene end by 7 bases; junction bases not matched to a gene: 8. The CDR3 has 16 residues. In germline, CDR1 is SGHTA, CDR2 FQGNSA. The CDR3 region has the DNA TGTGCCAGCAGCTTATCCCCTAGCGGGAGTATGAATGAGCAGTTCTTC. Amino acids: CASSLSPSGSMNEQFF.

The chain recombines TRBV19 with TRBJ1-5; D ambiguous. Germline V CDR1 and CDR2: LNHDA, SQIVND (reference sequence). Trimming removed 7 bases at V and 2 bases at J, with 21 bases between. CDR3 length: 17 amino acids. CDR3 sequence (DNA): TGTGCCAGTACCTCGTTCGAAAATCAGAGGGGCAATCAGCCCCAGCATTTT. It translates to CASTSFENQRGNQPQHF.

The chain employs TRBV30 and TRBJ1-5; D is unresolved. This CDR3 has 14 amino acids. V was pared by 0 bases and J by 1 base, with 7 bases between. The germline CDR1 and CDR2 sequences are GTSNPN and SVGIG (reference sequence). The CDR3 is CAWSVPRSNQPQHF. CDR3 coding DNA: TGTGCCTGGAGTGTACCCAGGAGCAATCAGCCCCAGCATTTT. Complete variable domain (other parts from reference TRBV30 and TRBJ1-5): SQTIHQWPATLVQPVGSPLSLECTVEGTSNPNLYWYRQAAGRGLQLLFYSVGIGQISSEVPQNLSASRPQDRQFILSSKKLLLSDSGFYLCAWSVPRSNQPQHFGDGTRLSIL.

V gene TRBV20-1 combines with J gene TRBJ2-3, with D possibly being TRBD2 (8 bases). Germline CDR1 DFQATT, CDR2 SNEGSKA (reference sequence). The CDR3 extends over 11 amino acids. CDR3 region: CSAGGQDTQYF. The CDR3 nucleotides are TGCAGCGCGGGGGGACAGGATACGCAGTATTTT.

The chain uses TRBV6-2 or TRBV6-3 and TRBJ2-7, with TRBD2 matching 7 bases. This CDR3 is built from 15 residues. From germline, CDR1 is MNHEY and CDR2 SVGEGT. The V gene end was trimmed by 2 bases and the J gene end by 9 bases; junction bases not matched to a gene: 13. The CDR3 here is CASSYPTSRRSGQYF. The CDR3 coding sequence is TGTGCCAGCAGTTACCCGACTAGCCGGAGATCCGGGCAGTACTTC.

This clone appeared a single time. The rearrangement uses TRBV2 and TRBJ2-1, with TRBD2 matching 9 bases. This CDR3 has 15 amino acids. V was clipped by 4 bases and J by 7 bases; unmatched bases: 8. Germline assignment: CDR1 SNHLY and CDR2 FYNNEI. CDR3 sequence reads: CASSGAGGARNEQFF. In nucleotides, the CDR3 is TGTGCCAGCAGTGGTGCGGGGGGGGCCAGGAATGAGCAGTTCTTC.

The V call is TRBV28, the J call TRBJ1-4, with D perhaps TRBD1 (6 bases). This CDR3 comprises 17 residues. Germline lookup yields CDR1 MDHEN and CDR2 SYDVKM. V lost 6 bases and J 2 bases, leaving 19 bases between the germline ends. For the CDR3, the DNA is TGTGCCAGCAGCCTGACAGGACAGTTGGACACTAATGAAAAACTGTTTTTT. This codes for CASSLTGQLDTNEKLFF.

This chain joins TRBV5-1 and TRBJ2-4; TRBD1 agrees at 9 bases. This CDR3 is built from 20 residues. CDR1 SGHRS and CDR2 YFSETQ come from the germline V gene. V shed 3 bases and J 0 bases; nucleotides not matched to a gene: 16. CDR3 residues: CASSSRPGTGIDLAKNIQYF. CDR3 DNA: TGCGCCAGCAGCTCGCGTCCCGGGACAGGGATTGATCTAGCCAAAAACATTCAGTACTTC. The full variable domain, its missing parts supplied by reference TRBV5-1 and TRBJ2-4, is KAGVTQTPRYLIKTRGQQVTLSCSPISGHRSVSWYQQTPGQGLQFLFEYFSETQRNKGNFPGRFSGRQFSNSRSEMNVSTLELGDSALYLCASSSRPGTGIDLAKNIQYFGAGTRLSVL.

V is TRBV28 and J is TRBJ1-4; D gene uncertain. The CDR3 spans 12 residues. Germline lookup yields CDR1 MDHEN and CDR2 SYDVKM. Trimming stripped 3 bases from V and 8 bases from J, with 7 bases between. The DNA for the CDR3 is TGTGCCAGCAGTTTTACCAGAGAAAAACTGTTTTTT. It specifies CASSFTREKLFF. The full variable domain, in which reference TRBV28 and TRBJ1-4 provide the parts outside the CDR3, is DVKVTQSSRYLVKRTGEKVFLECVQDMDHENMFWYRQDPGLGLRLIYFSYDVKMKEKGDIPEGYSVSREKKERFSLILESASTNQTSMYLCASSFTREKLFFGSGTQLSVL.

The CDR3 DNA is TGTGCCAGCAGCTTTAGCGGGAGAAGTGCGTGGCAGTACTTC. It translates to CASSFSGRSAWQYF. The chain employs TRBV12-1 and TRBJ2-7; the DNA was not used to check the table's D call, TRBD2. TRBV12-1 is marked as a pseudogene. This CDR3 is 14 amino acids long.

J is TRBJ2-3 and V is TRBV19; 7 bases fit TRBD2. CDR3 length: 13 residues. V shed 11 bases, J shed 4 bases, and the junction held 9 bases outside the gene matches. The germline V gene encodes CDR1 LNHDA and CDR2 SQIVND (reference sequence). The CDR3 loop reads CASKVAGADTQYF. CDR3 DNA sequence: TGTGCCTCGAAGGTTGCGGGGGCAGATACGCAGTATTTT. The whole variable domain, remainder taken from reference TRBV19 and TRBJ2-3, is DGGITQSPKYLFRKEGQNVTLSCEQNLNHDAMYWYRQDPGQGLRLIYYSQIVNDFQKGDIAEGYSVSREKKESFPLTVTSAQKNPTAFYLCASKVAGADTQYFGPGTRLTVL.

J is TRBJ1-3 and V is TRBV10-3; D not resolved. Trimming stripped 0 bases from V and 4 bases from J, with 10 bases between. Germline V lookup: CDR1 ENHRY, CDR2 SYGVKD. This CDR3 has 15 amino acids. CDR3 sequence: CAISESVGRGNTIYF. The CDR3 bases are TGTGCCATCAGTGAGTCGGTAGGGAGGGGAAACACCATATATTTT.

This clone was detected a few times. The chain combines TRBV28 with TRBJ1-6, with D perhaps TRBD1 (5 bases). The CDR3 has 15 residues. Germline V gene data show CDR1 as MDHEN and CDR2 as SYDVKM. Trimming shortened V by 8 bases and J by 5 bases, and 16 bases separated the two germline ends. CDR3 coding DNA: TGTGCCAGCTCTCGACAGTCTGGAAATAATTCACCCCTCCACTTT. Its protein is CASSRQSGNNSPLHF.

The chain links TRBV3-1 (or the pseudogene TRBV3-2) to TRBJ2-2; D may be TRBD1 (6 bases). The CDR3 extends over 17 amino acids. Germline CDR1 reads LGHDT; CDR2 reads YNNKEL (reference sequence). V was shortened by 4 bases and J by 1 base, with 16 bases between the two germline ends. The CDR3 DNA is TGTGCCAGCAGCCCAGTTACGGGACAATTGAACACCGGGGAGCTGTTTTTT. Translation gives CASSPVTGQLNTGELFF.

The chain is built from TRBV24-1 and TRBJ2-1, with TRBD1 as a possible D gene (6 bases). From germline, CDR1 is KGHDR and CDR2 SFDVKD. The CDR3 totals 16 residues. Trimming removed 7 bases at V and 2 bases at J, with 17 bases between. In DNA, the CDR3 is TGTGCCACCAGCGAAGGGGGTAAAAGAGCCTACAATGAGCAGTTCTTC. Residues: CATSEGGKRAYNEQFF.

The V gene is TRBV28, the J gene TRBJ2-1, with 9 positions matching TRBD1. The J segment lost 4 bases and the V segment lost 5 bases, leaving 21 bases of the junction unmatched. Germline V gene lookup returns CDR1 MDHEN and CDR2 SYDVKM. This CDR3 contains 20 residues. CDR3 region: CASSPPDRGLGKVGYNEQFF. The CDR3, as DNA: TGTGCCAGCAGTCCGCCGGACAGGGGATTGGGTAAGGTAGGGTACAATGAGCAGTTCTTC.

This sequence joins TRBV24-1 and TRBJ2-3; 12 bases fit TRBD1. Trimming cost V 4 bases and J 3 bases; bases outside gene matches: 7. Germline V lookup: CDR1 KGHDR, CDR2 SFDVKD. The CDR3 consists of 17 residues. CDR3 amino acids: CATSDSPGQGATDTQYF. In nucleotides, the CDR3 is TGTGCCACCAGTGACTCTCCGGGACAGGGGGCAACAGATACGCAGTATTTT.

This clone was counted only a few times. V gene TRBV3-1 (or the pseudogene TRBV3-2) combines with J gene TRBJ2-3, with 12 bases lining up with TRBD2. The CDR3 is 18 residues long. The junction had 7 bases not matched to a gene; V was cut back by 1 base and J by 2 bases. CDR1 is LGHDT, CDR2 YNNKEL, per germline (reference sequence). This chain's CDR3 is CASSQVGTSGGNTDTQYF. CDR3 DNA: TGTGCCAGCAGCCAAGTCGGCACTAGCGGGGGGAACACAGATACGCAGTATTTT.

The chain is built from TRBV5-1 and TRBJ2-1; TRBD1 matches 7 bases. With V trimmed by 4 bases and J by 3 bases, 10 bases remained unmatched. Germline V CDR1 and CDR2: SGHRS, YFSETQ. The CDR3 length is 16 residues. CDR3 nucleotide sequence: TGCGCCAGCAGCGTAGCGACAGGGCGAAACTACAATGAGCAGTTCTTC. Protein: CASSVATGRNYNEQFF. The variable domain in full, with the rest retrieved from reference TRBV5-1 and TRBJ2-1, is KAGVTQTPRYLIKTRGQQVTLSCSPISGHRSVSWYQQTPGQGLQFLFEYFSETQRNKGNFPGRFSGRQFSNSRSEMNVSTLELGDSALYLCASSVATGRNYNEQFFGPGTRLTVL.

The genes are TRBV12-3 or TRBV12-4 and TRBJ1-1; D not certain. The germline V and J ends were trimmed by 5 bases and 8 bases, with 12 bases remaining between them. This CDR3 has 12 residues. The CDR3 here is CASSLPEFEAFF. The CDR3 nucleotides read TGTGCCAGCAGTCTCCCGGAGTTCGAAGCTTTCTTT.